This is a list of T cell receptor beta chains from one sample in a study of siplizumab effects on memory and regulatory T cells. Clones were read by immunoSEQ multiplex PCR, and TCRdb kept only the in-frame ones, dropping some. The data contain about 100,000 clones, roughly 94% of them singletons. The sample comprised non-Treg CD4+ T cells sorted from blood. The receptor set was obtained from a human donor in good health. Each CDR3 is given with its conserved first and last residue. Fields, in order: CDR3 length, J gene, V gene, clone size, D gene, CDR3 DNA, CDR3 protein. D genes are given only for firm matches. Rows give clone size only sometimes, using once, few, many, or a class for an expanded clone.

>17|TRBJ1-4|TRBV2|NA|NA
TGTGCCAGTAGTCCAGTTTGGGGGCCTTCAACTAATGAAAAACTGTTTTTT
CASSPVWGPSTNEKLFF
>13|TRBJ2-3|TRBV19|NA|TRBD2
TGTGCCAGCGGGACTAGCGGCACAGATACGCAGTATTTT
CASGTSGTDTQYF
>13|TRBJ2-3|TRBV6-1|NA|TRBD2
TGTGCCAGCAGACTAGCGAACGCAGATACGCAGTATTTT
CASRLANADTQYF
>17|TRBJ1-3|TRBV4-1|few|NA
TGCGCCAGCGCACAAAATGTATTGACTAGGCCTGGAAACACCATATATTTT
CASAQNVLTRPGNTIYF
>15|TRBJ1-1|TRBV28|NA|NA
TGTGCCAGCAGTTTATGGTCAGTTAAGAACACTGAAGCTTTCTTT
CASSLWSVKNTEAFF
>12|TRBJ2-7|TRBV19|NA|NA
TGTGCCAGTAGTCAAACCCAGGGGGAGCAGTACTTC
CASSQTQGEQYF
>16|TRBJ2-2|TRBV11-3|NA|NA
TGTGCCAGCAGCTTAGCCAGGGGGGGCGGCACCGGGGAGCTGTTTTTT
CASSLARGGGTGELFF
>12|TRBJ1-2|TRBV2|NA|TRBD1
TGTGCCAGCAGCCCACAGGGGGATGGCTACACCTTC
CASSPQGDGYTF
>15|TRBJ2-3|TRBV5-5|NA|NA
TGTGCCAGCAGCTTGATGCTCGATTCCACAGATACGCAGTATTTT
CASSLMLDSTDTQYF
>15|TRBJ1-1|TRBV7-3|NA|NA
TGTGCCAGCAGCTTAACCGGTTCTCGGAACACTGAAGCTTTCTTT
CASSLTGSRNTEAFF
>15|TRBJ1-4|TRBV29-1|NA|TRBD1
TGCAGCGTCCCCGCACAGGGGGCCTATAATGAAAAACTGTTTTTT
CSVPAQGAYNEKLFF
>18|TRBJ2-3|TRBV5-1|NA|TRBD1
TGCGCCAGCACCAGGGGGCAGATTTCAGCGGCCCGGGCCGATACGCAGTATTTT
CASTRGQISAARADTQYF
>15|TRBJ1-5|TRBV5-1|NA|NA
TGCGCCAGCAGCTTGGGGACAGCTAGCAATCAGCCCCAGCATTTT
CASSLGTASNQPQHF
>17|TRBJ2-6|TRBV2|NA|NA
TGTGCCAGCAGGGAGGACAGATACCTCGCTGGGGCCAACGTCCTGACTTTC
CASREDRYLAGANVLTF
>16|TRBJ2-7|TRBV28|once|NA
TGTGCCAGCGAGAGGGCACCACCATTGAGCTCCTACGAGCAGTACTTC
CASERAPPLSSYEQYF